These 32 T cell receptor beta chains came from one sample sequenced in a study of blood T cell repertoires in COVID-19. TCRdb's copy holds only in-frame clones and misses some; the assay was immunoSEQ multiplex PCR. The sample includes 250,000 or so clones, about 87% of them seen just once. Sequences were obtained from PBMCs or T cells enriched from blood (not recorded which). These receptors all stem from a middle-aged woman with acute COVID-19.

The chain recombines TRBV5-1 with TRBJ1-1; no firm D call. The CDR3 extends over 14 amino acids. V was cut by 0 bases and J by 4 bases, with 10 bases left in between. Germline values: CDR1 SGHRS, CDR2 YFSETQ. The CDR3 DNA is TGCGCCAGCAGCTTGGCTGTGGCAGGCACTGAAGCTTTCTTT. It specifies CASSLAVAGTEAFF.

Comments on this clone: The junction differs from germline at one of its ends, possibly a read error. This chain joins TRBV6-1 and TRBJ1-1; D perhaps matches TRBD1 (6 bases). CDR3 size: 13 residues. Germline assignment: CDR1 MNHNS and CDR2 SASEGT. CDR3 amino acids: CASTEYRATEAFF. CDR3 bases: TGTGCCAGCACTGAATACAGGGCCACTGAAGCTTTCTTT.

The CDR3 bases are TGTGCCAGCAGCTCGGAGGGAGGGGGAGGCTATGGCTACACCTTC. Its translation: CASSSEGGGGYGYTF. The chain is built from TRBV7-8 and TRBJ1-2; TRBD1 is a possible D gene (6 bases). This CDR3 has 15 residues. Trimming stripped 4 bases from V and 4 bases from J, with 16 bases between. The germline gives CDR1 SGHVS, CDR2 FQNEAQ.

V is TRBV7-9 and J is TRBJ1-1; possible D gene TRBD1, 5 bases. V gave up 1 base and J gave up 11 bases, with 14 bases separating them. Looked up from germline, CDR1 is SEHNR and CDR2 is FQNEAQ (reference sequence). The CDR3 is made up of 13 amino acids. The CDR3 DNA is TGTGCCAGCAGCTTAGGGTCGGGGGAGGTCGCTTTCTTT. Its translation is CASSLGSGEVAFF.

The V gene is TRBV5-1, the J gene TRBJ1-1, with 8 nucleotides matching TRBD1. This CDR3 is built from 12 residues. CDR1 and CDR2 (germline): SGHRS, YFSETQ. Trimming took 5 bases from V and 11 from J; bases not matched to a gene: 8. This CDR3 is CASSHTGGRAFF. The CDR3 DNA follows: TGCGCCAGCAGTCACACAGGGGGAAGGGCTTTCTTT.

The gene calls are TRBV19 and TRBJ2-7, with D maybe TRBD1 (5 bases). Germline V CDR1 and CDR2: LNHDA, SQIVND (reference sequence). This CDR3 has 15 amino acids. Deletions cut 1 base from V and 2 bases from J, with 12 bases between. The CDR3 loop reads CASSIGQGRAYEQYF. CDR3 DNA sequence: TGTGCCAGTAGTATAGGCCAGGGAAGGGCCTACGAGCAGTACTTC.

With respect to this clone: Other DNA sequences in this sample translate to the same CDR3. The chain links TRBV27 to TRBJ1-2; 7 bases align to TRBD1. The CDR3 is 12 amino acids. Germline V gives CDR1 MNHEY, CDR2 SMNVEV (reference sequence). Unmatched junction bases numbered 7, after V lost 7 bases and J lost 8 bases. The CDR3 nucleotides are TGTGCCAGCAAAGGGGGCGGAAGGGGCTACACCTTC. It encodes CASKGGGRGYTF.

This sequence joins TRBV6-5 and TRBJ2-7; 11 bases line up with TRBD2. CDR1 and CDR2 (germline): MNHEY, SVGAGI. The CDR3 spans 15 residues. The V segment lost 4 bases and the J segment 4 bases; nucleotides outside the gene matches: 6. This CDR3 reads CASSSLTSGNYEQYV. CDR3 DNA sequence: TGTGCCAGCAGTTCCCTGACTAGCGGGAATTACGAGCAGTACGTC.

The J gene is TRBJ2-3, the V gene TRBV19, with D unclear. Germline V gene data show CDR1 as LNHDA and CDR2 as SQIVND (reference sequence). The CDR3 is 13 amino acids. V lost 7 bases to trimming and J lost 1 base, with 9 bases between them. The CDR3 DNA reads as TGTGCCAGTATTCTAAGCGGCACAGATACGCAGTATTTT. Translated: CASILSGTDTQYF.

V is TRBV6-4 and J is TRBJ1-1, with 9 bases identical to TRBD1. Per the germline V gene, CDR1 is MRHNA and CDR2 is SNTAGT. The CDR3 extends over 14 amino acids. V lost 6 bases, J lost 5 bases, and 7 bases stayed unmatched. Here the CDR3 reads CASSHRGRRTEAFF. CDR3 bases: TGTGCCAGCAGCCACAGGGGGCGAAGGACTGAAGCTTTCTTT.

This clone was observed a single time. The gene calls are TRBV11-3 and TRBJ2-1; TRBD1 matches 9 bases. Looked up from germline, CDR1 is SGHNT and CDR2 is YENEEA. CDR3 length: 15 amino acids. V lost 5 bases and J lost 7; bases outside the gene matches: 9. The CDR3 spells CASSTPGTGRNEQFF. The DNA of the CDR3 is TGTGCCAGCAGCACCCCCGGGACAGGGCGGAATGAGCAGTTCTTC.

This clone has just a few counts. V gene TRBV5-1 combines with J gene TRBJ2-4; tentatively, D is TRBD2 (6 bases). The CDR3 sequence is 14 residues long. Germline CDR1 SGHRS, CDR2 YFSETQ. With 3 bases removed from V and 12 bases from J, the gap between germline ends came to 19 bases. The CDR3: CASSSGGDPPYQYF. For the CDR3, the DNA is TGCGCCAGCAGCTCTGGCGGGGACCCGCCGTATCAGTACTTC.

V is TRBV7-9 and J is TRBJ1-1, with D possibly being TRBD1 (6 bases). The CDR3 loop spans 13 amino acids. V gave up 2 bases and J gave up 4 bases, with 8 bases separating them. Germline V gene data show CDR1 as SEHNR and CDR2 as FQNEAQ (reference sequence). The CDR3 loop is CASSLLGGTEAFF. CDR3 DNA: TGTGCCAGCAGCTTACTAGGGGGCACTGAAGCTTTCTTT.

The chain is built from TRBV5-5 and TRBJ2-3, with D uncertain. V was clipped by 0 bases and J by 0 bases, with 11 bases between them. This CDR3 spans 16 amino acids. Germline-derived CDR1 and CDR2 are SGHKS and YYEKEE (reference sequence). The CDR3 DNA reads as TGTGCCAGCAGCTTGGCCGTGCGGCCAAGCACAGATACGCAGTATTTT. Protein sequence: CASSLAVRPSTDTQYF.

The rearrangement links TRBV5-6 to TRBJ1-1; D is unclear. Germline CDR1 SGHDT, CDR2 YYEEEE. V dropped 0 bases and J dropped 3 bases, with 18 bases sitting between them. The CDR3 length is 17 residues. CDR3 loop: CASSLVVYPGRDTEAFF. In DNA form, the CDR3 reads TGTGCCAGCAGCTTGGTGGTCTACCCCGGGCGGGACACTGAAGCTTTCTTT.

This chain uses TRBV30 with TRBJ1-6; D ambiguous. Trimming removed 3 bases from V and 10 bases from J, with 13 bases in between. Germline-derived CDR1 and CDR2 are GTSNPN and SVGIG (reference sequence). This CDR3 is built from 13 residues. CDR3 amino acids: CAWRGRSESPLHF. CDR3 nucleotide sequence: TGTGCCTGGAGGGGGAGGTCCGAGTCACCCCTCCACTTT.

This chain links TRBV21-1 with TRBJ2-1; TRBD2, as called in the table, went unchecked against the DNA. TRBV21-1 is reported as a pseudogene. This CDR3 is built from 12 residues. This chain's CDR3 is CASVARTNEQFF. The CDR3 nucleotides are TGTGCCAGTGTGGCTAGAACCAATGAGCAGTTCTTC.

The J gene is TRBJ2-3, the V gene TRBV6-2 or TRBV6-3; 7 positions agree with TRBD2. J gave up 1 base and V 3 bases, and 1 base lay outside the gene matches. This CDR3 has 14 residues. CDR1 MNHEY and CDR2 SVGEGT come from the germline V gene. The CDR3 bases are TGTGCCAGCAGTTATCTAGCGGGCACAGATACGCAGTATTTT. Encoded protein: CASSYLAGTDTQYF.

The CDR3 nucleotides read TGTGCCAGTAGTTTGGGGGCCTCCTATAATTCACCCCTCCACTTT. It translates to CASSLGASYNSPLHF. This sequence joins TRBV19 and TRBJ1-6; weak D call: TRBD1 (6 bases). V shed 5 bases and J shed 0 bases, with 8 bases lying between them. This CDR3 is 15 amino acids long. Germline V gene data show CDR1 as LNHDA and CDR2 as SQIVND (reference sequence).

The chain carries TRBV24-1 and TRBJ2-5; 9 bases are shared with TRBD2. The CDR3 runs 16 residues. V trimming: 6 bases; J trimming: 2 bases; junction bases outside the gene matches: 9. The V gene's germline CDR1 is KGHDR and CDR2 SFDVKD. DNA for the CDR3: TGTGCCACCAGTTCCCGCAGACTAGCGGTACAAGAGACCCAGTACTTC. This gives the protein CATSSRRLAVQETQYF.

This clone was observed a handful of times. V and J are TRBV5-4 and TRBJ2-1; D gene unclear. In germline, CDR1 is SGHNT, CDR2 YYREEE (reference sequence). V dropped 4 bases and J dropped 4 bases, with 12 bases sitting between them. This CDR3 has 14 residues. The DNA for the CDR3 is TGTGCCAGCAGCCTAGTTGGTTCGTACAATGAGCAGTTCTTC. Translation gives CASSLVGSYNEQFF.

The chain couples TRBV15 to TRBJ2-7; TRBD1 matches at 7 bases. CDR1 and CDR2 (germline): LNHNV, YYDKDF (reference sequence). The CDR3 consists of 12 residues. Trimming removed 0 bases from V and 13 bases from J; junction bases left unmatched: 6. CDR3 sequence reads: CATSRDVGQAYF. CDR3 DNA: TGTGCCACCAGCAGAGATGTAGGACAGGCTTACTTC.

The chain joins TRBV4-3 to TRBJ2-1, with D perhaps TRBD2 (6 bases). The CDR3 totals 15 residues. Trimming removed 4 bases at V and 6 bases at J, with 16 bases between. Germline V gene lookup returns CDR1 LGHNA and CDR2 YSLEER. The CDR3 spells CASSPKDDGGNEQFF. The CDR3 DNA reads as TGCGCCAGCAGCCCCAAGGACGACGGGGGCAATGAGCAGTTCTTC.

The V gene is TRBV19, the J gene TRBJ1-4; D might be TRBD1 (5 bases). Trimming took off 1 base at V and 5 bases at J, with 11 bases between the two ends. CDR3 size: 15 residues. The germline CDR1 and CDR2 sequences are LNHDA and SQIVND (reference sequence). CDR3 DNA sequence: TGTGCCAGTAGTATAGGAACAGGTCAAAATGAAAAACTGTTTTTT. Amino acids: CASSIGTGQNEKLFF.

The V and J genes are TRBV9 and TRBJ1-2; TRBD1 matches at 9 bases. V dropped 0 bases and J dropped 4; count of bases not matched to a gene: 13. The CDR3 has 18 residues. Germline CDR1 is SGDLS and CDR2 is YYNGEE. CDR3 sequence (DNA): TGTGCCAGCAGCGTAGCAGGGGACAGGGTCTTGATCTCCTATGGCTACACCTTC. It codes for CASSVAGDRVLISYGYTF.

This clone turned up a few times. V and J are TRBV7-9 and TRBJ2-2; tentative D call: TRBD1 (7 bases). CDR1 is SEHNR, CDR2 FQNEAQ, per germline (reference sequence). CDR3 size: 12 residues. V lost 4 bases and J lost 13, with 13 bases in between. CDR3 nucleotides: TGTGCCAGCAGCTCGGGGGACAGAGGGCTGTTTTTT. It translates to CASSSGDRGLFF.

The chain's CDR3 is CASSEGTGTTDTQYF. The CDR3 DNA is TGTGCCAGCAGTGAAGGGACAGGGACCACAGATACGCAGTATTTT. The rearrangement uses TRBV2 and TRBJ2-3, with 8 bases identical to TRBD1. Germline V gene lookup returns CDR1 SNHLY and CDR2 FYNNEI. The CDR3 length is 15 residues. The trim removed 1 base at V and 2 bases at J, leaving 2 bases unmatched.

The chain links TRBV11-2 to TRBJ1-2; a possible D gene is TRBD1 (5 bases). Trimming took 3 bases from V and 8 from J, leaving 13 bases between them. The germline V gene has CDR1 SGHAT and CDR2 FQNNGV. There are 13 residues in the CDR3. CDR3 residues: CASSLVGGGGYTF. CDR3 DNA: TGTGCCAGCAGCTTGGTCGGGGGGGGAGGCTACACCTTC.

V is TRBV4-1 and J is TRBJ1-2; D is unresolved. V was shortened by 0 bases and J by 5 bases, with 19 bases between the two germline ends. The CDR3 is 17 residues long. Germline CDR1 is MGHRA and CDR2 is YSYEKL. The CDR3 reads CASSQEAGMIIFYGYTF. As DNA, the CDR3 is TGCGCCAGCAGCCAAGAGGCAGGAATGATTATTTTTTATGGCTACACCTTC.

V and J are TRBV5-1 and TRBJ2-3; 9 nucleotides match TRBD2. This CDR3 comprises 16 residues. With V trimmed by 0 bases and J by 2 bases, 4 bases remained unmatched. Germline assignment: CDR1 SGHRS and CDR2 YFSETQ. For the CDR3, the DNA is TGCGCCAGCAGCTTGGCCCCTAGCGGGGTCACAGATACGCAGTATTTT. Amino acid sequence: CASSLAPSGVTDTQYF. Full variable domain (missing parts from reference TRBV5-1 and TRBJ2-3): KAGVTQTPRYLIKTRGQQVTLSCSPISGHRSVSWYQQTPGQGLQFLFEYFSETQRNKGNFPGRFSGRQFSNSRSEMNVSTLELGDSALYLCASSLAPSGVTDTQYFGPGTRLTVL.

CDR3 sequence reads: CASSLTGEEYGGYTF. For the CDR3, the DNA is TGTGCCAGCAGCTTAACAGGGGAAGAATACGGAGGCTACACCTTC. The chain employs TRBV7-9 and TRBJ1-2; TRBD1 matches 7 bases. CDR1 and CDR2 from the germline V gene are SEHNR and FQNEAQ (reference sequence). The ends lost 2 bases at V and 8 bases at J; junction bases unmatched: 11. This CDR3 region has 15 residues.

This chain links TRBV11-2 with TRBJ1-1; D may be TRBD1 (6 bases). Germline V gives CDR1 SGHAT, CDR2 FQNNGV. This CDR3 region has 15 residues. Trimming removed 5 bases at V and 6 bases at J, with 19 bases between. CDR3 in DNA: TGTGCCAGCAGCAACCGGGACACCGACGCTTCTGAAGCTTTCTTT. It specifies CASSNRDTDASEAFF.